The 22 T cell receptor beta chains presented below share a single source sample, sequenced in a study. TCRdb re-analysed the RT-PCR reads in MiXCR, keeping a single row per CDR3 protein. The sample holds about 680,000 distinct CDR3 sequences, about 14% seen once. Sequencing was carried out using memory CD4+ T cells from blood. The receptors shown here come from a female donor in good health, serving as a healthy control.

This clonotype was seen repeatedly, ten times or more. The chain is built from TRBV5-1 and TRBJ2-2; D might be TRBD1 or TRBD2, each matching 5 bases. The V gene's germline CDR1 is SGHRS and CDR2 YFSETQ. V lost 6 bases and J lost 0, with 12 bases in between. This CDR3 has 15 amino acids. CDR3 amino acids: CASIGETANTGELFF. The CDR3 DNA reads as TGCGCCAGCATCGGGGAGACAGCGAACACCGGGGAGCTGTTTTTT.

The chain combines TRBV18 with TRBJ2-5, with D tentatively TRBD2 (5 bases). Deletions cut 4 bases from V and 5 bases from J, with 11 bases between. The CDR3 is 13 amino acids. Germline CDR1 and CDR2: KGHSH and LQKENI. The CDR3 sequence is CASSQRRSETQYF. CDR3 bases: TGTGCCAGCTCACAACGGAGGAGTGAGACCCAGTACTTC.

This clonotype was counted a few times. This sequence joins TRBV20-1 and TRBJ2-4, with D possibly matching TRBD1 (6 bases). CDR1 DFQATT and CDR2 SNEGSKA come from the germline V gene (reference sequence). The CDR3 is made up of 14 amino acids. CDR3 bases: TGCAGCGGATGGGGACAAAAAACCAAAAACATTCAGTACTTC. The encoded protein is CSGWGQKTKNIQYF.

The sample holds many counts of this clonotype. The V gene is TRBV29-1, the J gene TRBJ2-7, with D unclear. Trimming took 3 bases from V and 2 from J, leaving 11 bases between them. Germline CDR1 SQVTM, CDR2 ANQGSEA. This CDR3 is 13 amino acids long. The CDR3 DNA reads TGCAGCGTTGACGGTCGTACCCCCTACGAGCAGTACTTC. Its translation: CSVDGRTPYEQYF.

The genes are TRBV20-1 and TRBJ1-1, with D hard to call. In germline, CDR1 is DFQATT, CDR2 SNEGSKA (reference sequence). This CDR3 is built from 12 residues. The V end lost 3 bases, the J end lost 3 bases, and 8 bases lay between the germline ends. CDR3 nucleotides: TGCAGTGCTAGGCCAAGGCACACTGAAGCTTTCTTT. This encodes CSARPRHTEAFF.

This clonotype was recorded many times. This chain connects TRBV15 to TRBJ2-1, with D perhaps matching TRBD2 (6 bases). Trimming stripped 3 bases from V and 2 bases from J, with 11 bases between. This CDR3 is built from 15 residues. Germline values: CDR1 LNHNV, CDR2 YYDKDF (reference sequence). The CDR3 loop is CATSSGRETYNEQFF. The CDR3 DNA is TGTGCCACCAGCAGTGGACGGGAGACCTACAATGAGCAGTTCTTC. Supplemented by reference TRBV15 and TRBJ2-1, the full variable domain reads DAMVIQNPRYQVTQFGKPVTLSCSQTLNHNVMYWYQQKSSQAPKLLFHYYDKDFNNEADTPDNFQSRRPNTSFCFLDIRSPGLGDTAMYLCATSSGRETYNEQFFGPGTRLTVL.

This clonotype was counted only a few times. CDR3 amino acids: CASSQAETGYGYTF. CDR3 coding DNA: TGTGCCAGCAGCCAAGCTGAGACAGGCTATGGCTACACCTTC. The V and J genes are TRBV3-1 and TRBJ1-2, with a possible D match to TRBD1 (6 bases). Looked up from germline, CDR1 is LGHDT and CDR2 is YNNKEL (reference sequence). Trimming took off 1 base at V and 4 bases at J, with 10 bases between the two ends. The CDR3 is 14 amino acids. The full variable domain, its missing parts supplied by reference TRBV3-1 and TRBJ1-2, is DTAVSQTPKYLVTQMGNDKSIKCEQNLGHDTMYWYKQDSKKFLKIMFSYNNKELIINETVPNRFSPKSPDKAHLNLHINSLELGDSAVYFCASSQAETGYGYTFGSGTRLTVV.

Ten or more counts support this clonotype. This rearrangement joins TRBV7-2 to TRBJ1-1, with TRBD1 matching 7 bases. With V trimmed by 1 base and J by 1 base, 3 bases remained unmatched. The CDR3 has 15 residues. Germline lookup yields CDR1 SGHTA and CDR2 FQGNSA. For the CDR3, the DNA is TGTGCCAGCAGCTTAGTAGCAGGGGGGAACACTGAAGCTTTCTTT. The encoded protein is CASSLVAGGNTEAFF. The entire variable domain, with the rest obtained from reference TRBV7-2 and TRBJ1-1, is as follows: GAGVSQSPSNKVTEKGKDVELRCDPISGHTALYWYRQSLGQGLEFLIYFQGNSAPDKSGLPSDRFSAERTGGSVSTLTIQRTQQEDSAVYLCASSLVAGGNTEAFFGQGTRLTVV.

V and J are TRBV6-6 and TRBJ2-7; D unclear. Germline assignment: CDR1 MNHNY and CDR2 SVGAGI (reference sequence). Trimming cost V 5 bases and J 4 bases, with 12 bases left between them. This CDR3 contains 13 residues. The CDR3 sequence: CASSPGSVYEQYF. DNA of the CDR3: TGTGCCAGCAGTCCTGGAAGTGTTTACGAGCAGTACTTC.

This clonotype turned up a few times. The J gene is TRBJ1-6, the V gene TRBV5-7; D is undetermined. TRBV5-7 is sorted into the ORF group, with uncertain function. Trimming left V 4 bases short and J 12 bases short, with 11 bases between. This CDR3 region has 12 residues. CDR3 nucleotides: TGTGCCAGCAGCCTCCAGCACTTACCCCTCCACTTT. This sequence encodes CASSLQHLPLHF.

This clonotype appeared a few times. The chain is built from TRBV7-2 and TRBJ1-4, with 8 bases that match TRBD1. CDR3 length: 14 residues. Germline values: CDR1 SGHTA, CDR2 FQGNSA. V was pared by 5 bases and J by 7 bases, with 6 bases of the junction left unmatched. The CDR3 DNA reads TGTGCCAGCAGCGCGGACAGGGAAGGTGAAAAACTGTTTTTT. Translation gives CASSADREGEKLFF. The entire variable domain, with the rest obtained from reference TRBV7-2 and TRBJ1-4, is as follows: GAGVSQSPSNKVTEKGKDVELRCDPISGHTALYWYRQSLGQGLEFLIYFQGNSAPDKSGLPSDRFSAERTGGSVSTLTIQRTQQEDSAVYLCASSADREGEKLFFGSGTQLSVL.

This clonotype was counted a few times. The chain is built from TRBV5-8 and TRBJ2-7; D tentatively fits TRBD1 or TRBD2 (6 bases each). Deletions cut 1 base from V and 2 bases from J, with 10 bases between. The length of the CDR3 is 14 residues. The germline CDR1 and CDR2 sequences are SGHTS and YDEGEE. CDR3 DNA: TGTGCCAGCAGCTTGTGGAGGGGGACCTACGAGCAGTACTTC. This gives the protein CASSLWRGTYEQYF. Drawing the rest from reference TRBV5-8 and TRBJ2-7, the complete variable domain is EAGVTQSPTHLIKTRGQQATLRCSPISGHTSVYWYQQALGLGLQFLLWYDEGEERNRGNFPPRFSGRQFPNYSSELNVNALELEDSALYLCASSLWRGTYEQYFGPGTRLTVT.

At least ten counts were recorded for this clonotype. This chain uses TRBV12-3 or TRBV12-4 with TRBJ2-3; D is undetermined. V was clipped by 2 bases and J by 6 bases, with 6 bases between them. CDR3 size: 12 residues. DNA of the CDR3: TGTGCCAGCAGTTTACGGGCCGATACGCAGTATTTT. Its translation is CASSLRADTQYF.

This chain uses TRBV5-6 with TRBJ1-1; no clear D gene. V lost 5 bases, J lost 13 bases, and 18 bases lay in between. The CDR3 is made up of 12 amino acids. CDR1 is SGHDT and CDR2 is YYEEEE in the germline V gene. CDR3: CASRLSSGSVFF. CDR3 sequence (DNA): TGTGCCAGCAGGTTGTCATCAGGTTCGGTTTTCTTT.

This clonotype was seen ten or more times. One junction end does not reproduce the germline sequence, and a read error may be involved. The chain joins TRBV27 to TRBJ2-3; D gene ambiguous. This CDR3 has 11 residues. Germline V gene sequence: CDR1 MNHEY, CDR2 SMNVEV (reference sequence). The CDR3 is CASSLNGPTSF. CDR3 bases: TGTGCCAGCAGTTTAAACGGGCCGACAAGTTTT.

This clonotype was seen only a few times. This chain connects TRBV27 to TRBJ2-5; 13 bases match TRBD2. CDR3 size: 15 residues. The junction had 5 bases not matched to a gene; V was cut back by 5 bases and J by 5 bases. Germline V gene lookup returns CDR1 MNHEY and CDR2 SMNVEV (reference sequence). This CDR3 reads CASSPLLAGGETQYF. The CDR3 nucleotides read TGTGCCAGCAGTCCATTACTAGCGGGAGGGGAGACCCAGTACTTC.

This clonotype came up many times. The V call is TRBV24-1, the J call TRBJ2-2, with a tentative D call TRBD1 (5 bases). V lost 3 bases to trimming and J lost 7 bases, with 8 bases between them. The CDR3 covers 13 residues. CDR1 KGHDR and CDR2 SFDVKD come from the germline V gene. The CDR3 DNA sequence: TGTGCCACCAGTGATCCAGGGTACGGGGAGCTGTTTTTT. Translating gives CATSDPGYGELFF.

The rearrangement uses TRBV7-8 and TRBJ1-4; D gene uncertain. The CDR3 loop spans 17 amino acids. Per the germline V gene, CDR1 is SGHVS and CDR2 is FQNEAQ. Trimming shortened V by 1 base and J by 4 bases, and 16 bases separated the two germline ends. The CDR3 reads CASSLGRNVGINEKLFF. The DNA for the CDR3 is TGTGCCAGCAGCTTAGGAAGGAACGTCGGAATTAATGAAAAACTGTTTTTT.

This clonotype occurred a few times. J is TRBJ1-1 and V is TRBV20-1, with D unclear. V shed 1 base and J shed 5 bases, with 20 bases lying between them. CDR1 and CDR2 from the germline V gene are DFQATT and SNEGSKA (reference sequence). The CDR3 is 16 amino acids. Written as DNA, the CDR3 is TGCAGTGCTAGAGCTCCAACGAACAGACGAGGAACTGAAGCTTTCTTT. Translation: CSARAPTNRRGTEAFF.

This chain uses TRBV20-1 with TRBJ1-5; tentatively, D is TRBD1 (5 bases). Deletions cut 3 bases from V and 7 bases from J, with 13 bases between. Germline V gene lookup returns CDR1 DFQATT and CDR2 SNEGSKA (reference sequence). This CDR3 region has 13 residues. In DNA, the CDR3 is TGCAGTGCTAGTAGGGGACCGGGACAGCCCCAGCATTTT. Protein product: CSASRGPGQPQHF.

The table lists this clonotype with a few counts. The gene calls are TRBV29-1 and TRBJ2-1; possibly TRBD2 for D (7 bases). Trimming pared 3 bases from V and 2 bases from J, leaving 11 bases between. The CDR3 is 14 residues long. Per germline, CDR1 SQVTM and CDR2 ANQGSEA. CDR3 DNA: TGCAGCGTTGATGGGAGGGGGGCCTACAATGAGCAGTTCTTC. It is translated as CSVDGRGAYNEQFF.

This clonotype was found many times. V usage is TRBV5-1 and J usage is TRBJ2-1; TRBD2 matches 10 bases. Germline CDR1 SGHRS, CDR2 YFSETQ. The CDR3 runs to 18 residues. J lost 3 bases, V lost 1 base, and 10 bases had no gene match. CDR3 region: CASSLIPQTSGYYNEQFF. The CDR3 DNA follows: TGCGCCAGCAGCTTGATCCCCCAGACTAGCGGGTACTACAATGAGCAGTTCTTC.